This T cell receptor (beta chain) was retrieved from a study of memory B cells and T cells in multiple sclerosis. Clones were read by immunoSEQ multiplex PCR, and TCRdb kept only the in-frame ones, dropping some. There are some 48,000 clones in the sample; over 70% occur only once, and about 1.1% lies in the top ten. CFSE-dim autoproliferating and CFSE-high non-proliferating T cells from unstimulated culture were sequenced separately. Cultures began with about 45 million CFSE-labeled PBMCs, unstimulated for 7 to 8 days, with replicate wells pooled. Without exogenous stimuli, around 0.47 uM CFSE-labeled PBMCs were cultured serum-free. The V and J ends lost 3 bases and 7 bases respectively, with 15 bases between them. The length of the CDR3 is 14 residues. Germline CDR1 LGHNA, CDR2 YNFKEQ. About this clone: What it binds is not known.

This receptor was obtained from a human donor with multiple sclerosis. Sequencing was performed on PBMCs from blood kept in culture. This sequence joins TRBV4-2 and TRBJ1-2; tentatively, D is TRBD1 (6 bases). The CDR3: CASSHNGGLVGYTF. In nucleotides, the CDR3 is TGTGCCAGCAGCCATAATGGGGGGCTGGTTGGCTACACCTTC.